Below, one TCR beta chain is given with its context. The sample belongs to a study of CD8+ T cells in alopecia areata. RNA was isolated and reverse transcribed to cDNA, the sequencing template. Produced via immunoSEQ multiplex PCR; TCRdb's table is partial and in-frame only. The sample holds about 110,000 clones, roughly 50% seen once. The CDR3 totals 11 residues. Trimming took 6 bases from V and 4 from J, leaving 6 bases between them. In germline, CDR1 is MNHEY, CDR2 SMNVEV (reference sequence). Treatment of the sample: oral pan-JAK inhibitor, 5-10 mg twice daily. The rearrangement joins TRBV27 to TRBJ1-2; D gene uncertain. Sequencing was performed on CD8+ T cells sorted from blood, taken at week 24, from a patient treated with tofacitinib. The source is a human donor with alopecia areata. The CDR3 spells CASRDGYGYTF. CDR3 in DNA: TGTGCCAGCAGGGACGGCTATGGCTACACCTTC.